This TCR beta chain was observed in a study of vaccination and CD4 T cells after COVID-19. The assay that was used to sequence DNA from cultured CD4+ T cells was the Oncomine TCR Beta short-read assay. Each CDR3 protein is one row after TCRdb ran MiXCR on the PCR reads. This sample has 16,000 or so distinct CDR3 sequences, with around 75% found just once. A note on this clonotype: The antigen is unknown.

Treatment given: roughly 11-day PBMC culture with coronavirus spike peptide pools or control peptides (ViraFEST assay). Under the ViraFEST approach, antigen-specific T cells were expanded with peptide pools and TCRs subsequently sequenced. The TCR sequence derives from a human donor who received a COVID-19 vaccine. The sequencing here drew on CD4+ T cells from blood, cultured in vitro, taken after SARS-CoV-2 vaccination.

Here the CDR3 DNA reads TGCGCCAGCAGCTTAAATAGTGGGCAGAGCAACACTGAAGCTTTCTTT. This translates into CASSLNSGQSNTEAFF. The chain joins TRBV10-2 to TRBJ1-1; D not resolved. The V and J ends lost 6 bases and 2 bases respectively, with 19 bases between them. The CDR3 runs to 16 residues. Germline V gene sequence: CDR1 WSHSY, CDR2 SAAADI.